This TCR beta chain was observed in a study of blood T cell repertoires in COVID-19 (dated by TCRdb to about 2020). Regarding the research as a whole: The collaborator samples originated in the United States, Italy and Spain and spanned the acute and convalescent phases of COVID-19. The prospective study material was composed of cDNA or gDNA derived from T cells, B-cell-depleted T cells, or PBMCs. The dataset comprised deeply sampled blood TCRbeta repertoires from subjects exposed to, actively infected with, or recovered from COVID-19. The repertoires were made available in a free public database intended to serve as a resource for research on the immune response to SARS-CoV-2. The samples were drawn from the first 160 participants of the ongoing ImmuneRACE study and from some 1,300 subjects provided by 6 global collaborators. Sample metadata almost always included a de-identified subject ID, COVID-19 status, age in years and sex. Where HLA class I and class II types were available, the types were taken from metadata supplied by the sample provider, not from assay-based typing. The research as a whole found: Clinical and demographic metadata were provided uncurated, with the amount varying by source and participant.

As concerns this clone: No antigen is known for it. Base-call qualities are not available, and no considerably larger clone is one nucleotide away.

TCRbeta CDR3 regions were amplified from genomic DNA by means of the immunoSEQ Assay, a bias-controlled multiplex PCR. The paper's processing steps were these. Within the assay, amplification of reference gene primers was used to estimate how many nucleated cells each sample contained. Sequence reads were collapsed and filtered to measure the absolute abundance of every unique TCRbeta CDR3 rearrangement. For each sample, productive Simpson clonality was calculated as the square root of Simpson's diversity index over productive rearrangements. TCRdb provides this immuneACCESS table in a form limited to in-frame rearrangements. Some clones are lacking; in checked studies, under half of them reflect an unresolved V gene, and why the rest are absent is not known. D and trimming come from the DNA, and the V and J calls and clone size come from that table. This sample holds more than 300,000 clones; 86% were observed only once. The ten largest clonotypes hold 1.6% of the sample.

Collaborating institutions collected whole blood in K2EDTA tubes following their own protocols. Collaborator samples were shipped for TCRbeta analysis as frozen whole blood, isolated PBMCs, or DNA extracted from either sample type. The sequenced material came from peripheral blood. This receptor was obtained from a woman in her 50s with acute or convalescent COVID-19.

The CDR3 here reads CAISETRTGGPYEQYF. The bases are TGTGCCATCAGTGAGACCAGGACAGGGGGACCCTACGAGCAGTACTTC. The V and J genes are TRBV10-3 and TRBJ2-7; 10 bases in the junction line up with TRBD1. The germline V and J ends show losses of 2 bases and 2 bases respectively, and no gene match explains 6 bases of the junction. Reading from cysteine to phenylalanine, the CDR3 counts 16 amino acids. Solely the CDR3 DNA is kept, with 48 bases framed from the first base. From the germline V gene, CDR1 is ENHRY and CDR2 is SYGVKD.